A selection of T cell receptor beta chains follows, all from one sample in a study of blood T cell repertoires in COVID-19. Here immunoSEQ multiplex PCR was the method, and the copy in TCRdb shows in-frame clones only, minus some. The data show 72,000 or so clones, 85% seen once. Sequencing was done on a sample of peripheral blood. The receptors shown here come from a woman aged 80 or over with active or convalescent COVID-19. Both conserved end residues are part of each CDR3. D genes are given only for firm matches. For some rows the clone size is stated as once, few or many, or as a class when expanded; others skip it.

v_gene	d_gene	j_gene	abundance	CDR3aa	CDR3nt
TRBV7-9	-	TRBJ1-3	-	CASSFAGQPGNTIYF	TGTGCCAGCAGCTTCGCCGGACAGCCAGGAAACACCATATATTTT
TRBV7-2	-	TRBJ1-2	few	CASSSPGNNYGYTF	TGTGCCAGCAGCTCACCGGGAAATAACTATGGCTACACCTTC
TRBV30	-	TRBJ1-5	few	CAWSVNPGQPQHF	TGTGCCTGGAGTGTAAACCCGGGTCAGCCCCAGCATTTT
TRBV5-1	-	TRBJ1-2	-	CASSPETGPGGYTF	TGCGCCAGCAGCCCCGAGACAGGACCTGGAGGCTACACCTTC
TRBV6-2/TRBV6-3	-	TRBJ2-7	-	CASSFVGGRAYEQYF	TGTGCCAGCAGTTTCGTAGGGGGTAGGGCCTACGAGCAGTACTTC
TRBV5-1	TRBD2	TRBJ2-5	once	CASSLFNLAEETQYF	TGCGCCAGCAGCTTGTTTAATCTAGCGGAAGAGACCCAGTACTTC
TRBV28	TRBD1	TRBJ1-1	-	CASSIGQGALGAEAFF	TGTGCCAGCAGTATCGGACAGGGGGCGTTGGGCGCTGAAGCTTTCTTT
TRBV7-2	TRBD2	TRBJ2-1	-	CASSLVGSQRQAGYNEQFF	TGTGCCAGCAGCTTAGTCGGGTCCCAGCGCCAAGCGGGGTACAATGAGCAGTTCTTC
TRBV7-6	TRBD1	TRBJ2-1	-	CASSGPRIGDRAYNEQFF	TGTGCCAGCAGCGGACCCAGGATCGGGGACAGGGCTTACAATGAGCAGTTCTTC
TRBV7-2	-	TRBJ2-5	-	CASSLGPPPGETQYF	TGTGCCAGCAGCTTAGGCCCACCCCCAGGAGAGACCCAGTACTTC
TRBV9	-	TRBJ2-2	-	CASSVNREGGTGELFF	TGTGCCAGCAGCGTAAACAGGGAAGGAGGAACCGGGGAGCTGTTTTTT
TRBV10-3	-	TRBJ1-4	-	CASGTQDGEKLFF	TGTGCCAGCGGGACCCAGGACGGTGAAAAACTGTTTTTT
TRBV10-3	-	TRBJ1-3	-	CAISEGVSGNTIYF	TGTGCCATCAGTGAGGGTGTTAGTGGAAACACCATATATTTT
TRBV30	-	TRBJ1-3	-	CAWTVGNTIYF	TGTGCCTGGACCGTCGGAAACACCATATATTTT
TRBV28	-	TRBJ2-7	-	CASMRDSYEQYF	TGTGCCAGCATGCGGGATTCCTACGAGCAGTACTTC
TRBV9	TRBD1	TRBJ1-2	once	CASSVVAGGIYGYTF	TGTGCCAGCAGCGTAGTAGCAGGGGGAATCTATGGCTACACCTTC
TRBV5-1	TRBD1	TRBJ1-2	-	CASSDGTGEFYGYTF	TGCGCCAGCAGCGACGGGACAGGGGAATTCTATGGCTACACCTTC
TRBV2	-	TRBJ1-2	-	CASSDAGPPGYTF	TGTGCCAGCAGTGATGCAGGCCCGCCTGGCTACACCTTC
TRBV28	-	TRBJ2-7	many	CASSFGTTNYEQYF	TGTGCCAGCAGTTTTGGGACAACCAACTACGAGCAGTACTTC
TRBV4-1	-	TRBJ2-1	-	CASSHATANEQFF	TGCGCCAGCAGCCACGCGACAGCTAATGAGCAGTTCTTC
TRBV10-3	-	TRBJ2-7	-	CAISTGGGSYEQYF	TGTGCCATCAGTACAGGGGGGGGCTCCTACGAGCAGTACTTC
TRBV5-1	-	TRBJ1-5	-	CASSRDSNQPQHF	TGCGCCAGCAGTCGAGATAGCAATCAGCCCCAGCATTTT
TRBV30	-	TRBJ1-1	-	CACSASGGSTEAFF	TGTGCCTGCTCAGCCTCTGGAGGGTCCACTGAAGCTTTCTTT
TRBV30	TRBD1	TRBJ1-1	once	CAWRGLTGGFTEAFF	TGTGCCTGGAGGGGGCTGACAGGGGGCTTCACTGAAGCTTTCTTT
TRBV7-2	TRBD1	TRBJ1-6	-	CASSLSGQGGSPLHF	TGTGCCAGCAGCTTATCAGGACAGGGTGGTTCACCCCTCCACTTT
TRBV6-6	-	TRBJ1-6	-	CASNGGTSDHSPLHF	TGTGCCAGCAACGGGGGGACCAGTGATCATTCACCCCTCCACTTT
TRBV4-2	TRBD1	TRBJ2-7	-	CASSYGTGLPYEQYF	TGTGCCAGCAGCTATGGGACAGGGCTACCCTACGAGCAGTACTTC
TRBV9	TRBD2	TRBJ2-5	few	CASSVGLAGAGGDQYF	TGTGCCAGCAGCGTCGGCCTAGCGGGGGCGGGAGGGGACCAGTACTTC
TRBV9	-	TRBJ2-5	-	CASSADSQETQYF	TGTGCCAGCAGCGCCGACAGCCAAGAGACCCAGTACTTC
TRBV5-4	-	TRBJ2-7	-	CASSRLPYEQYF	TGTGCCAGCAGCCGACTCCCCTACGAGCAGTACTTC
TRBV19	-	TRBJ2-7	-	CASSIDNLGQGSVQYF	TGTGCCAGTAGTATAGATAATCTCGGCCAGGGATCCGTGCAGTACTTC
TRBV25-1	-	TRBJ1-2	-	CASSDWDWDGYTF	TGTGCCAGCAGTGATTGGGACTGGGATGGCTACACCTTC
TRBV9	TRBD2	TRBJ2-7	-	CASSATTGTGGEQYF	TGTGCCAGCAGCGCAACGACTGGGACGGGGGGCGAGCAGTACTTC
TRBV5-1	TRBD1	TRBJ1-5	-	CASSWPRDRGNQPQHF	TGCGCCAGCAGCTGGCCCCGAGACAGGGGGAATCAGCCCCAGCATTTT
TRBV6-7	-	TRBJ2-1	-	CARGGAVFGAFF	TGTGCCAGGGGCGGGGCCGTATTCGGGGCGTTCTTC
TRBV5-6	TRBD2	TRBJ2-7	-	CASSLSGGNYLTYF	TGTGCCAGCAGCTTAAGCGGGGGTAATTATTTGACGTACTTC
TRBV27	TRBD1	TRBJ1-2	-	CASRWAGTGDYGYTF	TGTGCCAGCAGATGGGCCGGGACAGGCGACTATGGCTACACCTTC
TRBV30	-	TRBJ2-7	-	CAWSPSYEQYF	TGTGCCTGGAGCCCGTCCTACGAGCAGTACTTC
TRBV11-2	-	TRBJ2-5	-	CASSLDPGVETQYF	TGTGCCAGCAGCTTAGATCCGGGTGTGGAGACCCAGTACTTC
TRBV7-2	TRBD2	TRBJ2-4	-	CASSLGVAGQVGYIQYF	TGTGCCAGCAGCTTAGGAGTAGCGGGCCAAGTCGGGTACATTCAGTACTTC
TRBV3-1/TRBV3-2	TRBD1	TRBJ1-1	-	CASSQEFVTGGTEAFF	TGTGCCAGCAGCCAAGAATTTGTAACAGGGGGGACTGAAGCTTTCTTT
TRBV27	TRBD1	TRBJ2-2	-	CASSSDRGNTGELFF	TGTGCCAGCAGTTCGGACAGGGGGAACACCGGGGAGCTGTTTTTT
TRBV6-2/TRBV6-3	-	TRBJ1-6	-	CASSLEVTGRTRNSPLHF	TGTGCCAGCAGCCTGGAGGTGACAGGTAGAACCCGGAATTCACCCCTCCACTTT
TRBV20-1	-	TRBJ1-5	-	CSARDSQPQHF	TGCAGTGCTAGAGATTCACAGCCCCAGCATTTT
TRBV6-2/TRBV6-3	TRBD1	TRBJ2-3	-	CASSSTTGVRQYF	TGTGCCAGCAGTTCAACGACAGGGGTCAGGCAGTATTTT